This T cell receptor (beta chain) was sequenced for a study of post-analysis software for immune sequencing data. Study-wide findings and caveats: Patients had higher frequencies than controls of five or six TRBV segments, including TRBV5-6, TRBV5-1 and TRBV20-1. Those with multiple sclerosis, the patient group, showed significantly lower normalized Chao1 diversity than controls.

CDR1 is MNHEY, CDR2 SMNVEV, per germline (reference sequence). V gave up 4 bases and J gave up 0 bases, with 8 bases separating them. This CDR3 is 14 amino acids long. Libraries were made from TCR beta cDNA, and they carried unique molecular identifiers. TCRdb re-analysed the PCR reads in MiXCR, keeping a single row per CDR3 protein. The data contain under 200,000 distinct CDR3 sequences, around 36% of them seen just once; the ten biggest clones take up under 30%. As to this clonotype: No antigen is known for it.

The sequenced sample was blood, obtained after autologous hematopoietic stem cell transplantation. This receptor was obtained from a girl aged 10 to 17 with multiple sclerosis. The chain employs TRBV27 and TRBJ2-3; tentatively, D is TRBD2 (5 bases). In nucleotides, the CDR3 is TGTGCCAGCAGTTGGACGGGGAGCACAGATACGCAGTATTTT. Translating gives CASSWTGSTDTQYF.